This section outlines one T cell receptor beta chain sequence together with its context. Its specificity is not known. This entry belongs to a study of T cell repertoires in ileal Crohn's disease. Clones were read by immunoSEQ multiplex PCR, and TCRdb kept only the in-frame ones, dropping some. Of about 5,200 clones in the sample, about four fifths were seen once. Broader study findings: Clonal expansions were more frequent in active smokers than non-smokers at surgery. Endoscopic recurrence occurred in every patient whose clonality exceeded 26.8%.

In germline, CDR1 is SGHDN, CDR2 FVKESK. With 1 base removed from V and 8 bases from J, the gap between germline ends came to 18 bases. The CDR3 covers 16 residues. This chain joins TRBV14 and TRBJ2-1; D perhaps matches TRBD2 (6 bases). The receptor comes from an adult with Crohn's disease. What was sequenced was ileal tissue. Written as DNA, the CDR3 is TGTGCCAGCAGCCAAGTGGGGAGGATCCATGGGCATGAGCAGTTCTTC. Protein sequence: CASSQVGRIHGHEQFF.